This record covers a single T cell receptor beta chain. The sample comes from a study of CD8+ T cells in alopecia areata. The overall study: A regimen of oral tofacitinib, 5 to 10 mg twice daily, was given to treated patients.

In each case, RNA was isolated and then reverse transcribed into cDNA as the sequencing template. Clones were read by immunoSEQ multiplex PCR, and TCRdb kept only the in-frame ones, dropping some. The sample holds under 250,000 clones, 50% to 70% seen once. CDR1 is LNHNV and CDR2 is YYDKDF in the germline V gene (reference sequence). The V segment lost 1 base and the J segment 4 bases; nucleotides outside the gene matches: 3. The CDR3 extends over 14 amino acids. Peripheral blood and lesional scalp punch biopsies came from alopecia areata patients. J is TRBJ1-2 and V is TRBV15, with TRBD1 matching over 7 bases. The receptor's source is a human donor with alopecia areata. Material: CD4+ T cells sorted from blood, obtained at week 0. CDR3 amino acids: CATSRVGQSYGYTF. CDR3 coding DNA: TGTGCCACCAGCAGAGTGGGACAGTCCTATGGCTACACCTTC.